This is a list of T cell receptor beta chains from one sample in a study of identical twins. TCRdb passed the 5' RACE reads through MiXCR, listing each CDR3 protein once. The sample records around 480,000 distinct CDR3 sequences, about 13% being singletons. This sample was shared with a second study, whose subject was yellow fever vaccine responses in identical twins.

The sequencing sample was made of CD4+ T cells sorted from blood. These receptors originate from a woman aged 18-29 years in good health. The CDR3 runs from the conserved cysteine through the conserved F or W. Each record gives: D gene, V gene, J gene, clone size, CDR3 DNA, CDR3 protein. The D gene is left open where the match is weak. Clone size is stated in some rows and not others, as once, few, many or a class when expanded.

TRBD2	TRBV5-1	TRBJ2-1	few	TGCGCCAGCAGCAATATAGCGGGAGAAGGAAATGAGCAGTTCTTC	CASSNIAGEGNEQFF
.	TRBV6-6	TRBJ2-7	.	TGTGCCAGCGGGACGGCCTCCTACGAGCAGTACTTC	CASGTASYEQYF
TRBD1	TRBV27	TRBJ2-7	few	TGTGCCAGCAGTTCGGACAGGGGGCGGGTGGAGCAGTACTTC	CASSSDRGRVEQYF
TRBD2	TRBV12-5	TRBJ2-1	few	TGTGCTAGTGGTCCGGGACTAGACTCCTACAATGAGCAGTTCTTC	CASGPGLDSYNEQFF
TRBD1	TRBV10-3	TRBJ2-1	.	TGTGCCATCAGCAGCCGGGGGGGGACCGGGACAGGGGATTTGGTTCGGTTCTTC	CAISSRGGTGTGDLVRFF
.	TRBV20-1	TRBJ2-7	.	TGCAGTGCTAGAGATCCCCGACCTGGGGGCTTTTACGAGCAGTACTTC	CSARDPRPGGFYEQYF
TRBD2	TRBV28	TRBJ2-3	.	TGTGCCAGCAGTCAACCATTAGCGGGGGCCCTAACAGATACGCAGTATTTT	CASSQPLAGALTDTQYF
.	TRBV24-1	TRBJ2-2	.	TGTGCCACCAGTTACTATGGCACCGGGGAGCTGTTTTTT	CATSYYGTGELFF
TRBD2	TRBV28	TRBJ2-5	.	TGTGCCAGCAGTTTATGGACCGGACTAGCGGGGGGGCCGGAGACCCAGTACTTC	CASSLWTGLAGGPETQYF
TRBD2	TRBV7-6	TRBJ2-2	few	TGTGCCAGCAGCTTAGCGTTGACTAGCGGGGTTCTCAACACCGGGGAGCTGTTTTTT	CASSLALTSGVLNTGELFF
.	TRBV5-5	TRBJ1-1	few	TGTGCCAGCTTCGGTCGGATCTACACTGAAGCTTTCTTT	CASFGRIYTEAFF
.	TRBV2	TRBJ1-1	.	TGTGCCAGCAGTGAGGTCGGAATAAACACTGAAGCTTTCTTT	CASSEVGINTEAFF
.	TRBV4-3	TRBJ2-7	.	TGCGCCAGCAGCCAAGAGGGGGGGCAGGGTAGAAACGAGCAGTACTTC	CASSQEGGQGRNEQYF
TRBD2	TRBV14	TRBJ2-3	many	TGTGCCAGCAGCCGGACTAGCATCGCAGATACGCAGTATTTT	CASSRTSIADTQYF
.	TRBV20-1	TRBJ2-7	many	TGCAGTGCTTGGGGGACGGTGGAGGGCGAGCAGTACTTC	CSAWGTVEGEQYF
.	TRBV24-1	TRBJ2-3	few	TGTGCCACCAGCGGGACTCCCGAAGGAGATACGCAGTATTTT	CATSGTPEGDTQYF
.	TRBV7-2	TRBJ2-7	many	TGTGCCAGCAGCTGGTTAGCCCTCCGTGAGCAGTACTTC	CASSWLALREQYF
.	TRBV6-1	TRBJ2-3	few	TGTGCCAGCAGTGAAAATGGGCTAGCCGCAGATACGCAGTATTTT	CASSENGLAADTQYF
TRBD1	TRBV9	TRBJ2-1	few	TGTGCCAGCAGCTCCCTTCTGGGACAGGGATCCAATGAGCAGTTCTTC	CASSSLLGQGSNEQFF
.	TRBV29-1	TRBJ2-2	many	TGCAGCGTTGGGCTGTCAGGGGCGAACACCGGGGAGCTGTTTTTT	CSVGLSGANTGELFF
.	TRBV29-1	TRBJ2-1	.	TGCAGCGTTGATCATCTGGGGACCACTTACAATGAGCGGTTCTTC	CSVDHLGTTYNERFF
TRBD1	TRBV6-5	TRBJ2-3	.	TGTGCCAGCAGTTTAACAGGGGGCTGGACAGATACGCAGTATTTT	CASSLTGGWTDTQYF
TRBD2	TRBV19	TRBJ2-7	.	TGTGCCAGTAGTCTATCGTCTAGCGGGTCCTACGAGCAGTACTTC	CASSLSSSGSYEQYF
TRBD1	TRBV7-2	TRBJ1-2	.	TGTGCCAGCAGAACAGGGGGCGGCTATGGCTACACCTTC	CASRTGGGYGYTF
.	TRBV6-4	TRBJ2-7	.	TGTGCCAGCAAAGACGAGCAGTACTTC	CASKDEQYF
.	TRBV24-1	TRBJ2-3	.	TGTGCCACCAGTGATGATAGGGCAGGACGCACAGATACGCAGTATTTT	CATSDDRAGRTDTQYF
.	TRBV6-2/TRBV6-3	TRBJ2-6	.	TGTGCCACCCGCCTGGGGGCCAACGTCCTGACTTTC	CATRLGANVLTF
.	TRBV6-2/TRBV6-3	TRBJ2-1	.	TGTGCCAGCAGTTACACCCCGGTGCGCAATGAGCAGTTCTTC	CASSYTPVRNEQFF
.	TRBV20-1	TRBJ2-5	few	TGCAGTGCTATGGTGGGCTCCGAGACCCAGTACTTC	CSAMVGSETQYF
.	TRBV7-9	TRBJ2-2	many	TGTGCCAGCAGCTACCCGTTGGAAACCGGGGAGCTGTTTTTT	CASSYPLETGELFF
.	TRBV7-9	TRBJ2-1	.	TGTGCCAGCAGCTTAGCCGGGACCGCCGTTGATGAGCAGTTCTTC	CASSLAGTAVDEQFF
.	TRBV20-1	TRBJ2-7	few	TGCAGTGCTAGGCAGTTTCAAAATTTTCTTGGTCTGGAGCAGTACTTC	CSARQFQNFLGLEQYF
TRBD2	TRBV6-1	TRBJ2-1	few	TGTGCCAGCCGCCGACTACTAGCGCCTCACTACAATGAGCAGTTCTTC	CASRRLLAPHYNEQFF
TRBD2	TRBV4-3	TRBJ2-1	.	TGCGCCAGCAGCCCTGTACTAGCGGGAGTTCCGTTCTTC	CASSPVLAGVPFF
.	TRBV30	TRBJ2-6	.	TGTGCCTGGATAGTGAGAGGGGCCAACGTCCTGACTTTC	CAWIVRGANVLTF
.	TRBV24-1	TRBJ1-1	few	TGTGCCACCAGTGACCCGGGACGCGGAGAAGAAGCTTTCTTT	CATSDPGRGEEAFF
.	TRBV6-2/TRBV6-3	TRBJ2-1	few	TGTGCCAGCAGTTATGGGGACAAGCGGAGGGGCAATGAGCAGTTCTTC	CASSYGDKRRGNEQFF
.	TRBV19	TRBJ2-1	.	TGTGCCAGTAGTATGGTAAGCAGCTCCTACAATGAGCAGTTCTTC	CASSMVSSSYNEQFF
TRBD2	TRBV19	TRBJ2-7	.	TGTGCCAGTAGTAGGGCTAGCGGCCCCTACGAGCAGTACTTC	CASSRASGPYEQYF
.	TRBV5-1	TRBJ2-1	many	TGCGCCAGCAGCTTGGAGGATGTCTACAATGAGCAGTTCTTC	CASSLEDVYNEQFF
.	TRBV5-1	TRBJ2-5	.	TGCGCCAGCAGCGGTAACTCACAAGAGACCCAGTACTTC	CASSGNSQETQYF
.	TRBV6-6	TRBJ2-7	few	TGTGCCAGCAGTTACTCCTTTCGCTACGAGCAGTACTTC	CASSYSFRYEQYF
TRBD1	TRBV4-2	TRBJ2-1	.	TGTGCCAGCAGCCAAGAGGGTGGGACAGGGCCCAATGAGCAGTTCTTC	CASSQEGGTGPNEQFF
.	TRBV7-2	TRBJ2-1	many	TGTGCCAGCAGCTTAGTAATGGACACAGTTCTGTTCTTC	CASSLVMDTVLFF